This TCR beta chain is drawn from a study of cytomegalovirus exposure and HLA in healthy donors. Notes on the study in general: Published work reported that the classifier diagnosed cytomegalovirus status with high specificity and sensitivity. Further analysis, carried out later, found HLA-associated TCR beta chains more clonally expanded than equally common other chains.

PCR employed 60 Vbeta and 13 Jbeta primers. Assay used: immunoSEQ multiplex PCR; TCRdb lists only in-frame clones, some missing. This table holds under 150,000 clones, roughly 84% found once. To note about this clone: Its target is not known.

Germline V gene data show CDR1 as LGHNA and CDR2 as YNFKEQ. With V trimmed by 1 base and J by 2 bases, 8 bases remained unmatched. This CDR3 is 17 amino acids long. The origin of this receptor is a man aged 50 or older in good health and CMV-seronegative. Sequenced: PBMCs. The gene calls are TRBV4-2 and TRBJ2-5; TRBD2 matches at 9 bases. CDR3 in amino acids: CASSQVRSGGLQETQYF. DNA of the CDR3: TGTGCCAGCAGCCAAGTTAGGAGCGGGGGGCTACAAGAGACCCAGTACTTC.